These T cell receptor beta chains were read from a single sample in a study of T cells in Graves' hyperthyroidism and ophthalmopathy. TCRdb processed the multiplex PCR reads anew with MiXCR; each CDR3 protein has one entry. Of approximately 630,000 distinct CDR3 sequences listed, about a sixth are singletons. Sequencing was carried out using blood. The receptors stem from a woman aged 25 to 39 with Graves' hyperthyroidism. CDR3s include the opening cysteine and the closing phenylalanine or tryptophan. The D gene is left open where the match is weak. Clone size, where shown, is once, few, many, or a class for clones that have expanded.

V gene	clone size	D gene	J gene	CDR3 DNA	CDR3 protein
TRBV5-1	many	.	TRBJ1-1	TGCGCCAGCAGCTTATCGGAGGGGTATAACACTGAAGCTTTCTTT	CASSLSEGYNTEAFF
TRBV18	few	.	TRBJ1-1	TGTGCCAGCTCCCGAAATCGGGACGTACTCATGAACACTGAAGCTTTCTTT	CASSRNRDVLMNTEAFF
TRBV30	many	.	TRBJ2-7	TGTGCCTGGAGTATACCACCGGGCGCCTACGAGCAGTACTTC	CAWSIPPGAYEQYF
TRBV27	few	.	TRBJ1-6	TGTGCCAGCAGTTTATGGCAGGATAATTCACCCCTCCACTTT	CASSLWQDNSPLHF
TRBV5-1	.	TRBD2	TRBJ2-1	TGCGCCAGCAGCTTGGTAGCGGGAGAGGCTGAGCAGTTCTTC	CASSLVAGEAEQFF
TRBV2	many	.	TRBJ2-7	TGTGCCAGCAGTGAGCAAGAAGGGGGCTACGAGCAGTACTTC	CASSEQEGGYEQYF
TRBV6-1	.	.	TRBJ2-7	TGTGCCAGCAGTGAAGAGGCAGCTCATGGGTACGAGCAGTACTTC	CASSEEAAHGYEQYF
TRBV27	few	.	TRBJ1-5	TGTGCCAGCAGCTGGGACTTCAATCAGCCCCAGCATTTT	CASSWDFNQPQHF
TRBV20-1	many	.	TRBJ1-1	TGCAGTGCTAGAGATGGCACTGAAGCTTTCTTT	CSARDGTEAFF
TRBV7-2	few	.	TRBJ1-6	TGTGCCAGCAGTCCAATCGTACCCCTCCACTTT	CASSPIVPLHF
TRBV27	many	TRBD2	TRBJ2-7	TGTGCCAGCAGTTTCCTTCGGACTAGCGGGAGAGACGAGCAGTACTTC	CASSFLRTSGRDEQYF
TRBV5-1	.	.	TRBJ1-5	TGCGCCAGCAGCTTGTATGGGACTTCCGAGGCCCAGCATTTT	CASSLYGTSEAQHF
TRBV6-1	.	TRBD1	TRBJ2-6	TGTGCCAGCAGTCGCGGGACAGGAGGCTCTGGGGCCAACGTCCTGACTTTC	CASSRGTGGSGANVLTF
TRBV2	many	TRBD1	TRBJ2-5	TGTGCCAGCATGAAGGGACAGGGCGGGCCCCGAGGGTACTTC	CASMKGQGGPRGYF
TRBV6-5	many	.	TRBJ2-5	TGTGCCAGCAGTTACTCGACGGGCCGGGGAACCCAGTACTTC	CASSYSTGRGTQYF
TRBV27	many	TRBD1	TRBJ1-2	TGTGCCAGCAGTTTAGGACAGGGTAATGGCTACACCTTC	CASSLGQGNGYTF
TRBV27	few	.	TRBJ1-3	TGTGCCAGCATGTCCGATTTCTACTCTGGAAACACCATATATTTT	CASMSDFYSGNTIYF
TRBV5-6	many	.	TRBJ2-3	TGTGCCAGCAGTTTAGGAGGACGCACAGATACGCAGTATTTT	CASSLGGRTDTQYF
TRBV6-1	many	.	TRBJ2-7	TGTGCCAGCAGCGACCTTAGCTTGCCCTACGAGCAGTACTTC	CASSDLSLPYEQYF
TRBV20-1	many	TRBD1	TRBJ2-5	TGCAGTGCTAGAGATCGGCAAGACTGGACAGGGCGGGAGACCCAGTACTTC	CSARDRQDWTGRETQYF
TRBV18	many	.	TRBJ2-2	TGTGCCAGCTCACCACATCCGAACACCGGGGAGCTGTTTTTT	CASSPHPNTGELFF
TRBV11-1	.	.	TRBJ2-5	TGTGCCAGCAGCCCAGGGACGTCGGTGGAGACCCAGTACTTC	CASSPGTSVETQYF
TRBV7-2	.	.	TRBJ2-7	TGTGCCAGCAGCTTATTTGCAGGGCCATACGAGCAGTACTTC	CASSLFAGPYEQYF